This TCR beta chain was recovered during a study of T cell responses to AZD1222 COVID-19 vaccine. Broader study findings: Baseline seropositives among AZD1222 recipients totaled only 5 to 7.

Germline CDR1 is KGHSH and CDR2 is LQKENI. With 0 bases clipped from V and 10 bases from J, the junction kept 13 bases outside the gene matches. CDR3 length: 17 amino acids. Assay: immunoSEQ multiplex PCR; the TCRdb copy retains only in-frame clones and omits some. The sample consists of tens of thousands of clones, approximately 89% of them appearing once. In regard to this clone: The antigen is unknown.

The source of this sequence is an adult in good health. The specimen comprised peripheral blood, sampled on day 0 of AZD1222 vaccination. This chain connects TRBV18 to TRBJ1-1, with 11 bases that match TRBD1. The CDR3 nucleotides read TGTGCCAGCTCACCACCGAGGACAGGGGGCCGTGGGGCCCCAGCTTTCTTT. Protein: CASSPPRTGGRGAPAFF.